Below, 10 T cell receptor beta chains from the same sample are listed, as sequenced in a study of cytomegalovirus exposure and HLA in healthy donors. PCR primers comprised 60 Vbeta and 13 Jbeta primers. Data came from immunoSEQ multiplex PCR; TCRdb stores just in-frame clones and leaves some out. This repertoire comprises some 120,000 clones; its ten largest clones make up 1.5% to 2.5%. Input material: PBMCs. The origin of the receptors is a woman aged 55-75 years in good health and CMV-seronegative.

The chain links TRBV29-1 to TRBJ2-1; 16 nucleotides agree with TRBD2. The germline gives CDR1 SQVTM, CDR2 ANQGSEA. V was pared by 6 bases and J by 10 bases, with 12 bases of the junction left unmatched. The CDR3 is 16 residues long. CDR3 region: CSVGLAGGPGFGEQFF. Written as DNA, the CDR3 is TGCAGCGTGGGACTAGCGGGAGGGCCGGGGTTTGGAGAGCAGTTCTTC.

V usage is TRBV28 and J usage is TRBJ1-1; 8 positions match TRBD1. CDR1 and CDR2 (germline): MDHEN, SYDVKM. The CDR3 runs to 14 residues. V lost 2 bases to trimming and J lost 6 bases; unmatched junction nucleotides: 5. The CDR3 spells CASSLQGAGSEAFF. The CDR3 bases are TGTGCCAGCAGTTTACAGGGGGCTGGTTCTGAAGCTTTCTTT.

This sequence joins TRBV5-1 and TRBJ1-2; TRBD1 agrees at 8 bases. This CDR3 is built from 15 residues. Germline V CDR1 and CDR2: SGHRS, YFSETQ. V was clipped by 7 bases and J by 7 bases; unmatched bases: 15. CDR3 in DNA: TGCGCCAGCGGAAGAGGGACAGGTGAAGTGGGTGGCTACACCTTC. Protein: CASGRGTGEVGGYTF.

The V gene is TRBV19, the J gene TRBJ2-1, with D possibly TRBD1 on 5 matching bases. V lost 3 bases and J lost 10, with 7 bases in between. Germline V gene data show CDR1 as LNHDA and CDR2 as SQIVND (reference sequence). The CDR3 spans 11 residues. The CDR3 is CASSIWTEQFF. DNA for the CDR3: TGTGCCAGTAGTATCTGGACAGAGCAGTTCTTC. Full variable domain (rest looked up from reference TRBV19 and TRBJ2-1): DGGITQSPKYLFRKEGQNVTLSCEQNLNHDAMYWYRQDPGQGLRLIYYSQIVNDFQKGDIAEGYSVSREKKESFPLTVTSAQKNPTAFYLCASSIWTEQFFGPGTRLTVL.

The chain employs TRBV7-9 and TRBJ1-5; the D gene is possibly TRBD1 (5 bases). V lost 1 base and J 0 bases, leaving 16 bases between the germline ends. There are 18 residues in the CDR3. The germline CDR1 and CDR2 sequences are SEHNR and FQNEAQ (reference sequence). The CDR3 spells CASSLGGVESHSNQPQHF. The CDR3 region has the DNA TGTGCCAGCAGCTTAGGGGGGGTCGAGAGTCATAGCAATCAGCCCCAGCATTTT.

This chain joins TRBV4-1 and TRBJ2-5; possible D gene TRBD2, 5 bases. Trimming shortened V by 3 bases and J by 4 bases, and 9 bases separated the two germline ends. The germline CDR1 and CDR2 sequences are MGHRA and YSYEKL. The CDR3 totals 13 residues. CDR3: CASSHLAAETQYF. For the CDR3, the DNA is TGCGCCAGCAGCCACCTAGCAGCAGAGACCCAGTACTTC.

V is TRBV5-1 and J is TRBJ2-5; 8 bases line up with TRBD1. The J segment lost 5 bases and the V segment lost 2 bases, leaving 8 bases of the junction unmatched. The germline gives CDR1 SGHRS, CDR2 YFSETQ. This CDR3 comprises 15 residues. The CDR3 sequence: CASSLRTGSRETQYF. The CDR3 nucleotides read TGCGCCAGCAGCTTAAGGACAGGGTCAAGGGAGACCCAGTACTTC.

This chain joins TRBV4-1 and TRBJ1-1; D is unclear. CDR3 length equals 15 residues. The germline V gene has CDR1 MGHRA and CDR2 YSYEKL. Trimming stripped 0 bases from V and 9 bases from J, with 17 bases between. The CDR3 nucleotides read TGCGCCAGCAGCCAAGATGGGCGGGTTAACCAGAAAGCTTTCTTT. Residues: CASSQDGRVNQKAFF.

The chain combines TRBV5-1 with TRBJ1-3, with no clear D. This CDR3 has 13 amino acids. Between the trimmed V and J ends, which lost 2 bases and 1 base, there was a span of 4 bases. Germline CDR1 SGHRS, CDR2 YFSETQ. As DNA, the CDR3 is TGCGCCAGCAGCTTCGGGTCTGGAAACACCATATATTTT. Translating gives CASSFGSGNTIYF. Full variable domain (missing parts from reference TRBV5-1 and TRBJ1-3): KAGVTQTPRYLIKTRGQQVTLSCSPISGHRSVSWYQQTPGQGLQFLFEYFSETQRNKGNFPGRFSGRQFSNSRSEMNVSTLELGDSALYLCASSFGSGNTIYFGEGSWLTVV.

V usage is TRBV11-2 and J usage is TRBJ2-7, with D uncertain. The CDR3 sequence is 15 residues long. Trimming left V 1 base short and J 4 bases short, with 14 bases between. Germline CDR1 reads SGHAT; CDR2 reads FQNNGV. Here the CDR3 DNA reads TGTGCCAGCAGCTTAGGGCTAGGAGAGTTATACGAGCAGTACTTC. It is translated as CASSLGLGELYEQYF. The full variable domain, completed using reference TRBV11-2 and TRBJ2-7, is EAGVAQSPRYKIIEKRQSVAFWCNPISGHATLYWYQQILGQGPKLLIQFQNNGVVDDSQLPKDRFSAERLKGVDSTLKIQPAKLEDSAVYLCASSLGLGELYEQYFGPGTRLTVT.